This record concerns one TCR beta chain sequence. The CDR3 consists of 15 residues. Trimming removed 0 bases from V and 4 bases from J; junction bases left unmatched: 6. Germline-derived CDR1 and CDR2 are SGHRS and YFSETQ. The sample originates from a study of blood T cell repertoires in COVID-19. On the study more broadly: The United States, Italy and Spain supplied acute and convalescent COVID-19 samples. Nucleic acid was either cDNA or gDNA, and it came from T cells, B-cell-depleted T cells, or PBMCs.

As originally analysed: From reference gene primer amplification, estimates of nucleated cell counts were derived. Assay used: immunoSEQ multiplex PCR; TCRdb lists only in-frame clones, some missing. Clone size and V and J calls were adopted from that table, with D and trimming inferred from the DNA. The table records approximately 270,000 clones, approximately 80% of them present only once. The chain links TRBV5-1 to TRBJ1-1; the match to TRBD1 covers 7 bases. This clonotype was obtained from a man older than 75 with acute or convalescent COVID-19. The sample comprised peripheral blood. The CDR3 protein is CASSLGNSGGTEAFF. CDR3 sequence (DNA): TGCGCCAGCAGCTTGGGCAACTCAGGGGGCACTGAAGCTTTCTTT.